This entry features one TCR beta chain sequence. The target antigen is unknown. This sample was taken from a study of metastatic and nonmetastatic thyroid tumors. Looking at the study overall: The study looked at repertoires side by side in blood and in tumor or nodule tissue from malignant and benign thyroid patients. Notes on the study in general: Patients with malignant thyroid tumors reportedly had significantly higher TCR beta diversity than those with benign nodules, in blood and tumor.

The CDR3 length is 14 residues. In germline, CDR1 is GTSNPN, CDR2 SVGIG (reference sequence). Between the trimmed V and J ends, which lost 3 bases and 3 bases, there was a span of 11 bases. In the source study's methods: The authors used CDR3 differences across clinicopathological groups to build a distant-metastasis classifier for papillary thyroid cancer. TCRdb re-called the PCR reads via MiXCR. TCRdb, not the authors, supplied the V and J calls. The sample lists about 20,000 clones, 20% to 25% occurring once. None of the patients had undergone any treatment ahead of thyroid surgery. V and J are TRBV30 and TRBJ1-4, with D unresolved. The source is a male donor with papillary thyroid cancer or a benign thyroid nodule (not recorded which). Some clones in this sample may be carry-over from other donors' samples. Sequences were obtained from blood. The CDR3 spells CAWRKKVSNEKLFF. DNA of the CDR3: TGTGCCTGGAGAAAAAAGGTCTCTAATGAAAAACTGTTTTTT.